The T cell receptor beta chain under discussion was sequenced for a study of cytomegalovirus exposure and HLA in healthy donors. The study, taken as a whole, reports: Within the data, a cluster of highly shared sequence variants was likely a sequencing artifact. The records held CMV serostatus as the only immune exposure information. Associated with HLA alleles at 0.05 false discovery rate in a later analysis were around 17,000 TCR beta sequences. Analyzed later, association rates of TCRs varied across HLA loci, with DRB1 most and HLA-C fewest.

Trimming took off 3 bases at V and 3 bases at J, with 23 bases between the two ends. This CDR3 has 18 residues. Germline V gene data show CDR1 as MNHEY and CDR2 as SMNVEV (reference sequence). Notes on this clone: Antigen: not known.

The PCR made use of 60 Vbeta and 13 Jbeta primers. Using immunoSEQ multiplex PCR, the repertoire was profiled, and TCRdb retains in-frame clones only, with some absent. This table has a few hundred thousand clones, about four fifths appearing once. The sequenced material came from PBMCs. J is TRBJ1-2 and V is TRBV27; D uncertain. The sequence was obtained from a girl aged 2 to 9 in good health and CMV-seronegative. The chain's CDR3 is CASSLAAPRFGKDYGYTF. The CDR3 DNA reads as TGTGCCAGCAGTTTGGCTGCCCCCCGGTTCGGGAAGGACTATGGCTACACCTTC.